The 22 T cell receptor beta chains presented below share a single source sample, sequenced in a study of blood T cell repertoires in COVID-19. TCRdb keeps only in-frame clones here, not all; method: immunoSEQ multiplex PCR. This table holds fewer than 400,000 clones, roughly 91% found once. The sample taken for sequencing was PBMCs or T cells enriched from blood (not recorded which). The receptors were gathered from a woman aged 25 to 39 who had recovered from COVID-19.

The sample holds one count of this clone. This chain connects TRBV10-2 to TRBJ2-7; TRBD2 matches at 13 bases. Trimming took 2 bases from V and 2 from J; bases not matched to a gene: 9. This CDR3 has 18 amino acids. Germline CDR1 reads WSHSY; CDR2 reads SAAADI. CDR3 bases: TGCGCCAGCAGTGAGGCGGCGGTTGGGACTAGCGGGACCTACGAGCAGTACTTC. It specifies CASSEAAVGTSGTYEQYF.

The V and J genes are TRBV5-6 and TRBJ1-4; 9 bases map to TRBD1. Trimming cost V 2 bases and J 8 bases; bases outside gene matches: 7. Germline CDR1 SGHDT, CDR2 YYEEEE. CDR3 size: 15 residues. The DNA for the CDR3 is TGTGCCAGCAGCTTCGGGACAGGGTTTGGGGAAAAACTGTTTTTT. Translation: CASSFGTGFGEKLFF.

This chain joins TRBV7-2 and TRBJ2-1; D is possibly TRBD2 (7 bases). Trimming pared 4 bases from V and 4 bases from J, leaving 20 bases between. Germline values: CDR1 SGHTA, CDR2 FQGNSA. The CDR3 loop spans 17 amino acids. This chain's CDR3 is CASSSGGRGLRYNEQFF. The CDR3 DNA follows: TGTGCCAGCAGCTCGGGGGGCCGTGGGCTTCGGTACAATGAGCAGTTCTTC.

The V gene is TRBV7-2, the J gene TRBJ2-1; D is unresolved. V was shortened by 7 bases and J by 1 base, with 11 bases between the two germline ends. Germline loops: CDR1 SGHTA, CDR2 FQGNSA. The CDR3 is 14 residues long. In DNA, the CDR3 is TGTGCCAGCAAATTTCAGGTTTCCTACAATGAGCAGTTCTTC. It yields the protein CASKFQVSYNEQFF.

This chain joins TRBV24-1 and TRBJ1-2; D is undetermined. Trimming pared 5 bases from V and 6 bases from J, leaving 6 bases between. The CDR3 has 11 residues. Germline CDR1 KGHDR, CDR2 SFDVKD. The CDR3 bases are TGTGCCACCAGTGGGCGGAATGGCTACACCTTC. Translation gives CATSGRNGYTF.

As regards this clone: Other nucleotide sequences in the sample specify the same CDR3. The V and J genes are TRBV6-1 and TRBJ1-2, with D perhaps matching TRBD1 (5 bases). Germline-derived CDR1 and CDR2 are MNHNS and SASEGT. The CDR3 sequence is 14 residues long. Between the trimmed V and J ends, which lost 3 bases and 0 bases, there was a span of 8 bases. DNA of the CDR3: TGTGCCAGCAGTGAGGGGGGAGCTAACTATGGCTACACCTTC. Translating gives CASSEGGANYGYTF.

J is TRBJ1-2 and V is TRBV30; 7 bases map to TRBD1. CDR1 is GTSNPN and CDR2 is SVGIG in the germline V gene (reference sequence). With V trimmed by 3 bases and J by 7 bases, 14 bases remained unmatched. This CDR3 region has 15 residues. Here the CDR3 DNA reads TGTGCCTGGAGGTGGAGGGACAGATCGTGGGGTGGCTACACCTTC. Its translation is CAWRWRDRSWGGYTF.

The chain is built from TRBV30 and TRBJ1-1; no definite D call. This CDR3 spans 12 amino acids. V dropped 2 bases and J dropped 4 bases, with 8 bases sitting between them. Germline CDR1 and CDR2: GTSNPN and SVGIG (reference sequence). The DNA of the CDR3 is TGTGCCTGGAGTCTGACATCCACTGAAGCTTTCTTT. It codes for CAWSLTSTEAFF. Complete variable domain (other parts from reference TRBV30 and TRBJ1-1): SQTIHQWPATLVQPVGSPLSLECTVEGTSNPNLYWYRQAAGRGLQLLFYSVGIGQISSEVPQNLSASRPQDRQFILSSKKLLLSDSGFYLCAWSLTSTEAFFGQGTRLTVV.

This clone was seen just once. The chain uses TRBV27 and TRBJ1-2; TRBD1 aligns across 9 bases. CDR1 and CDR2 from the germline V gene are MNHEY and SMNVEV (reference sequence). This CDR3 is 15 amino acids long. V was clipped by 10 bases and J by 6 bases; unmatched bases: 15. This CDR3 reads CATGTGWGGGDGYTF. The CDR3 nucleotides read TGTGCCACCGGGACAGGGTGGGGTGGTGGCGATGGCTACACCTTC.

The V gene is TRBV10-3, the J gene TRBJ1-2; weak D call: TRBD1 (6 bases). The CDR3 has 14 residues. CDR1 ENHRY and CDR2 SYGVKD come from the germline V gene. Trimming stripped 8 bases from V and 0 bases from J, with 13 bases between. The DNA of the CDR3 is TGTGCCATCGGGTCAAGGACAGCTAACTATGGCTACACCTTC. It codes for CAIGSRTANYGYTF.

The chain recombines TRBV6-2 or TRBV6-3 with TRBJ1-2, with D uncertain. The germline V and J ends were trimmed by 4 bases and 8 bases, with 11 bases remaining between them. The CDR3 extends over 12 amino acids. The germline gives CDR1 MNHEY, CDR2 SVGEGT. CDR3 nucleotides: TGTGCCAGCAGTTCCCGCCCGGTAGGCTACACCTTC. It specifies CASSSRPVGYTF.

The rearrangement uses TRBV27 and TRBJ1-1, with 7 positions matching TRBD1. The CDR3 is made up of 14 amino acids. Germline CDR1 reads MNHEY; CDR2 reads SMNVEV (reference sequence). V gave up 5 bases and J gave up 1 base; unmatched junction bases: 4. The chain's CDR3 is CASSPGQKNTEAFF. The CDR3 DNA is TGTGCCAGCAGTCCGGGACAGAAGAACACTGAAGCTTTCTTT.

The J gene is TRBJ1-1, the V gene TRBV7-9, with TRBD1 matching over 12 bases. The CDR3 spans 15 residues. Germline values: CDR1 SEHNR, CDR2 FQNEAQ (reference sequence). V lost 4 bases, J lost 5 bases, and 5 bases stayed unmatched. CDR3 sequence: CASSSGQGASTEAFF. The CDR3 bases are TGTGCCAGCAGCTCGGGACAGGGGGCGTCGACTGAAGCTTTCTTT.

This clone was seen only once. The chain couples TRBV6-4 to TRBJ2-1; the match to TRBD2 covers 9 bases. J lost 6 bases, V lost 3 bases, and 9 bases had no gene match. The CDR3 covers 16 residues. Germline values: CDR1 MRHNA, CDR2 SNTAGT. CDR3 DNA: TGTGCCAGCAGTGAAGAGTGGGCGGGGGGGCCCAATGAGCAGTTCTTC. Its protein product is CASSEEWAGGPNEQFF.

The rearrangement uses TRBV9 and TRBJ2-6; TRBD2 aligns across 8 bases. V trimming: 0 bases; J trimming: 0 bases; junction bases outside the gene matches: 5. In germline, CDR1 is SGDLS, CDR2 YYNGEE. The CDR3 sequence is 18 residues long. In DNA, the CDR3 is TGTGCCAGCAGCGTAGATGGGCTAGCGGGCTCTGGGGCCAACGTCCTGACTTTC. Its protein product is CASSVDGLAGSGANVLTF. The whole variable domain, remainder taken from reference TRBV9 and TRBJ2-6, is DSGVTQTPKHLITATGQRVTLRCSPRSGDLSVYWYQQSLDQGLQFLIQYYNGEERAKGNILERFSAQQFPDLHSELNLSSLELGDSALYFCASSVDGLAGSGANVLTFGAGSRLTVL.

Concerning this clone: Germline is not matched at one junction end, which may reflect a read error. Here the CDR3 DNA reads TGCAGCGTTGTATTACAGGATGTAAGTAGCTTC. The encoded protein is CSVVLQDVSSF. The chain joins TRBV29-1 to TRBJ1-2, with D perhaps matching TRBD1 (5 bases). The CDR3 spans 11 residues. Germline V gene lookup returns CDR1 SQVTM and CDR2 ANQGSEA.

The CDR3, as DNA: TGTGCCAGCAGCGCCTCGACAGGGGGCTACGATGGCTACACCTTC. Translating it yields CASSASTGGYDGYTF. The chain combines TRBV7-6 with TRBJ1-2; 10 nucleotides agree with TRBD1. The germline V gene has CDR1 SGHVS and CDR2 FNYEAQ. The CDR3 extends over 15 amino acids. J gave up 6 bases and V 5 bases, and 9 bases lay outside the gene matches.

V usage is TRBV28 and J usage is TRBJ1-5, with 11 bases lining up with TRBD1. V shed 4 bases, J shed 6 bases, and the junction held 8 bases outside the gene matches. Germline CDR1 MDHEN, CDR2 SYDVKM. The CDR3 extends over 16 amino acids. CDR3 nucleotide sequence: TGTGCCAGCAGTTCACTAGGACAGGGGGCGGCTCAGCCCCAGCATTTT. It encodes CASSSLGQGAAQPQHF.

The CDR3 here is CASTGNSNQPQHF. CDR3 DNA sequence: TGTGCCAGCACAGGCAATAGCAATCAGCCCCAGCATTTT. The chain uses TRBV6-5 and TRBJ1-5; D unresolved. The CDR3 is made up of 13 amino acids. The germline V gene has CDR1 MNHEY and CDR2 SVGAGI. The ends were cut back, 7 bases at V and 0 bases at J, with 7 bases in the middle.

For the CDR3, the DNA is TGTGCCTGGAAGGAATGGACAGGGAGGAGCTCCTACGAGCAGTACTTC. Its translation: CAWKEWTGRSSYEQYF. This rearrangement joins TRBV30 to TRBJ2-7; 8 positions match TRBD1. The J segment lost 0 bases and the V segment lost 4 bases, leaving 11 bases of the junction unmatched. CDR3 size: 16 residues. The germline gives CDR1 GTSNPN, CDR2 SVGIG (reference sequence). Supplemented by reference TRBV30 and TRBJ2-7, the full variable domain reads SQTIHQWPATLVQPVGSPLSLECTVEGTSNPNLYWYRQAAGRGLQLLFYSVGIGQISSEVPQNLSASRPQDRQFILSSKKLLLSDSGFYLCAWKEWTGRSSYEQYFGPGTRLTVT.

The gene calls are TRBV28 and TRBJ1-1, with D possibly being TRBD1 (6 bases). V lost 6 bases and J 10 bases, leaving 21 bases between the germline ends. Germline V gene lookup returns CDR1 MDHEN and CDR2 SYDVKM. The CDR3 contains 14 residues. The CDR3 is CASSVLQGFVSAFF. The CDR3 coding sequence is TGTGCCAGCAGCGTCTTACAGGGTTTCGTTTCAGCTTTCTTT.

This chain links TRBV11-2 with TRBJ1-1; the D gene is possibly TRBD1 (5 bases). Germline assignment: CDR1 SGHAT and CDR2 FQNNGV. The CDR3 length is 15 residues. With 5 bases removed from V and 8 bases from J, the gap between germline ends came to 21 bases. For the CDR3, the DNA is TGTGCCAGCAGCAAAAGACAGTATACACCAGAAGAAGCTTTCTTT. Translation: CASSKRQYTPEEAFF. The variable domain in full, with the rest retrieved from reference TRBV11-2 and TRBJ1-1, is EAGVAQSPRYKIIEKRQSVAFWCNPISGHATLYWYQQILGQGPKLLIQFQNNGVVDDSQLPKDRFSAERLKGVDSTLKIQPAKLEDSAVYLCASSKRQYTPEEAFFGQGTRLTVV.